This paragraph reports one TCR beta chain. Antigen specificity is unknown. Both 60 Vbeta primers and 13 Jbeta primers went into the PCR. Sequencing was performed with immunoSEQ multiplex PCR; in TCRdb, only in-frame clones are kept and a portion is missing. The sample carries about 140,000 clones, roughly 80% recorded once. The data derive from a study of cytomegalovirus exposure and HLA in healthy donors. Study-wide results and limits: A later analysis linked a missense variant in DCLRE1C to the trimming of TCR beta V and J genes. Most CMV-associated TCR beta chains were later found to appear HLA-restricted.

The sequencing sample was made of PBMCs. The sequence was collected from a man aged 40-49 years in good health and CMV-seronegative.

CDR3: CATYRDSPYNEQFF. CDR3 sequence (DNA): TGTGCCACCTACCGGGACAGCCCCTACAATGAGCAGTTCTTC. The chain recombines TRBV27 with TRBJ2-1; 7 positions match TRBD1. CDR1 MNHEY and CDR2 SMNVEV come from the germline V gene (reference sequence). J was trimmed by 2 bases and V by 10 bases; bases with no gene match: 8. CDR3 size: 14 residues.